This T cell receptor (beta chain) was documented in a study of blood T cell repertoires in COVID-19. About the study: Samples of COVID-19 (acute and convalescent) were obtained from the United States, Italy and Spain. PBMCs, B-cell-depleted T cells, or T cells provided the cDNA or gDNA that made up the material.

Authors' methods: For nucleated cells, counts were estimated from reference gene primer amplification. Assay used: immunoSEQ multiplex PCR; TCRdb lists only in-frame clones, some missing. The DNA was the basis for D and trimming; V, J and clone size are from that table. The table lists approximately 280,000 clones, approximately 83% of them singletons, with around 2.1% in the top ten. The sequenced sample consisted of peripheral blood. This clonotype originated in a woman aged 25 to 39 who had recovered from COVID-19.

CDR3: CASSNKSGNSPYEQYF. DNA of the CDR3: TGTGCCAGCAGCAATAAGAGCGGGAATTCCCCCTACGAGCAGTACTTC. The genes are TRBV21-1 and TRBJ2-7; the DNA was not used to check the table's D call, TRBD2. TRBV21-1 is a documented pseudogene. This CDR3 region has 16 residues.